One and the same sample provided the 8 T cell receptor beta chains below, sequenced in a study of blood T cells in healthy people across ages. A second PCR of roughly 7 to 11 cycles used a sample-barcoded 5' primer and a J-beta primer mix. TCRdb reanalysed the 5' RACE reads using MiXCR and keeps one entry per CDR3 protein. The data contain around 970,000 distinct CDR3 sequences, 51% of them singletons. The specimen was blood. These receptor sequences come from a woman aged 55-70 years in good health.

This chain links TRBV3-1 with TRBJ2-7; D is unclear. This CDR3 is 14 amino acids long. Germline values: CDR1 LGHDT, CDR2 YNNKEL (reference sequence). The germline V and J ends were trimmed by 0 bases and 2 bases, with 8 bases remaining between them. CDR3 nucleotides: TGTGCCAGCAGCCAAGATGACCAGACCTACGAGCAGTACTTC. It codes for CASSQDDQTYEQYF.

The genes are TRBV7-8 and TRBJ2-1, with 10 bases identical to TRBD2. This CDR3 region has 15 residues. With 4 bases clipped from V and 15 bases from J, the junction kept 15 bases outside the gene matches. Germline V CDR1 and CDR2: SGHVS, FQNEAQ. The CDR3 is CASSSPGLAGELRFF. The CDR3, as DNA: TGTGCCAGCAGCTCGCCCGGGCTAGCGGGAGAATTACGGTTCTTC.

Notes on this clonotype: It may be a read error: a sequence one base away is much more abundant. The rearrangement links TRBV10-3 to TRBJ2-5; TRBD1 aligns across 8 bases. This CDR3 has 13 residues. Germline CDR1 and CDR2: ENHRY and SYGVKD. V lost 4 bases to trimming and J lost 3 bases; unmatched junction nucleotides: 1. The CDR3 DNA sequence: TGTGCCATCAGTGCACAGGGGGAAGAGACCCAGTACTTC. Its protein product is CAISAQGEETQYF.

This rearrangement joins TRBV27 to TRBJ2-7, with TRBD1 matching 8 bases. CDR3 length: 17 residues. J lost 0 bases, V lost 5 bases, and 12 bases had no gene match. Germline CDR1 is MNHEY and CDR2 is SMNVEV (reference sequence). CDR3 protein: CASSPGTGGFSSYEQYF. DNA of the CDR3: TGTGCCAGCAGTCCCGGGACAGGCGGGTTTTCCTCCTACGAGCAGTACTTC.

V usage is TRBV11-2 and J usage is TRBJ2-3, with unresolved D. Germline CDR1 SGHAT, CDR2 FQNNGV. The CDR3 spans 13 residues. Between the trimmed V and J ends, which lost 1 base and 6 bases, there was a span of 8 bases. The CDR3 DNA reads TGTGCCAGCAGCTTAGGTTACAGCGATACGCAGTATTTT. It encodes CASSLGYSDTQYF.

This clonotype was observed a few times. The chain links TRBV12-3 or TRBV12-4 to TRBJ2-3; 7 bases agree with TRBD1. J lost 4 bases, V lost 6 bases, and 7 bases had no gene match. There are 14 residues in the CDR3. CDR3 loop: CASRRQGAADTQYF. Here the CDR3 DNA reads TGTGCCAGCAGGAGACAGGGAGCGGCAGATACGCAGTATTTT.

The J gene is TRBJ2-1, the V gene TRBV2, with 13 bases that match TRBD2. With 6 bases clipped from V and 5 bases from J, the junction kept 4 bases outside the gene matches. This CDR3 has 15 residues. Germline V CDR1 and CDR2: SNHLY, FYNNEI. The CDR3 loop is CASRPGLAGHNEQFF. CDR3 DNA sequence: TGTGCCAGCAGGCCGGGACTAGCGGGACACAATGAGCAGTTCTTC.

J is TRBJ2-3 and V is TRBV5-1, with 8 bases aligning to TRBD1. This CDR3 is 13 amino acids long. The V segment lost 2 bases and the J segment 10 bases; nucleotides outside the gene matches: 6. Germline V lookup: CDR1 SGHRS, CDR2 YFSETQ. CDR3 amino acids: CASSLQGDRAQYF. The CDR3 bases are TGCGCCAGCAGCTTACAGGGGGATAGAGCGCAGTATTTT.